This T cell receptor (beta chain) was sequenced during a study of prognosis after radiotherapy for stage I lung cancer. Across the study: Enrollment of stage I non-small cell lung cancer patients ran from April 2018 to early 2019.

Amplification of the TCR beta CDR3 (from genomic DNA) was done by two-round multiplex PCR. Amplification in first-round PCR relied on primers specific to each TRBV and TRBJ gene. A single record per CDR3 protein comes from TCRdb applying MiXCR to the multiplex PCR reads. The sample lists some 24,000 distinct CDR3 sequences; under 40% were seen once. On this clonotype itself: A single base is all that separates this from a far larger clone, so a read error is likely.

From germline, CDR1 is MRHNA and CDR2 SNTAGT. The length of the CDR3 is 14 residues. This rearrangement joins TRBV6-4 to TRBJ2-7; D is undetermined. This TCR was sampled from a donor of 50 years or more with non-small cell lung cancer. Sequencing used PBMCs, obtained before or after stereotactic body radiation therapy (not recorded which). In DNA form, the CDR3 reads TGTGCCAGCAGACCCCCGGAACCCCCCTACGAGCATTACTTC. Its translation: CASRPPEPPYEHYF.